The 17 T cell receptor beta chains presented below share a single source sample, sequenced in a study of vaccination and CD4 T cells after COVID-19 (dated by TCRdb to the early 2020s). According to the study, the label for this sample's treatment or condition signals: approximately nine-day PBMC culture with coronavirus spike peptide pools or control peptides (ViraFEST assay). The library was prepared using PCR. Data came from an Illumina iSeq 100. DNA from cultured CD4+ T cells underwent TCR sequencing with the Oncomine TCR Beta short-read assay at the Johns Hopkins FTIC core. TCRdb ran its own pipeline on the public reads, namely fastp trimming at Q25 and MiXCR clone calling, and kept in-frame beta chains. Each entry is one CDR3 protein sequence, shown with its most common DNA and genes. Present in this sample are tens of thousands of distinct CDR3 sequences, about 45% of which were seen just once. In total, the top ten clones hold around 12% of the sample.

The antigens of these receptors remain unknown. The sequenced sample consisted of CD4+ T cells from blood, cultured in vitro. These receptors were obtained from a human donor who had recovered from COVID-19.

The sample holds a few counts of this clonotype. The CDR3 loop is CAISSAAGRNTGELFF. The CDR3 nucleotides are TGTGCCATCAGTTCGGCAGCGGGACGGAACACCGGGGAGCTGTTTTTT. This chain uses TRBV10-3 with TRBJ2-2; 7 nucleotides line up with TRBD2. CDR1 is ENHRY and CDR2 is SYGVKD in the germline V gene. This CDR3 has 16 residues. V lost 5 bases to trimming and J lost 1 base; unmatched junction nucleotides: 7.

The chain recombines TRBV2 with TRBJ2-5; D is unclear. This CDR3 has 10 amino acids. The germline V gene encodes CDR1 SNHLY and CDR2 FYNNEI. V was trimmed by 3 bases and J by 7 bases, leaving 3 bases between them. This CDR3 is CASSDVTQYF. For the CDR3, the DNA is TGTGCCAGCAGTGACGTGACCCAGTACTTC.

A few counts support this clonotype. V is TRBV20-1 and J is TRBJ2-3; the match to TRBD2 covers 8 bases. Germline loops: CDR1 DFQATT, CDR2 SNEGSKA (reference sequence). J was trimmed by 2 bases and V by 5 bases; bases with no gene match: 9. The CDR3 extends over 15 amino acids. In DNA, the CDR3 is TGCAGTGCTTCGGGGGCGGGAGGCTTCACAGATACGCAGTATTTT. Protein product: CSASGAGGFTDTQYF.

The chain recombines TRBV28 with TRBJ1-3; 11 bases are shared with TRBD1. This CDR3 has 18 residues. Per the germline V gene, CDR1 is MDHEN and CDR2 is SYDVKM. V shed 6 bases and J 3 bases; nucleotides not matched to a gene: 13. The DNA for the CDR3 is TGTGCCAGCAGCCTACGGACAGGGGGCCCTAAGAGTGGAAACACCATATATTTT. Protein: CASSLRTGGPKSGNTIYF.

The chain carries TRBV7-3 and TRBJ1-1; 8 positions match TRBD1. This CDR3 has 15 amino acids. V trimming: 5 bases; J trimming: 1 base; junction bases outside the gene matches: 6. Germline V CDR1 and CDR2: SGHTA, FQGTGA. CDR3 in amino acids: CASSLMTGANTEAFF. The CDR3 DNA sequence: TGTGCCAGCAGCCTGATGACAGGGGCGAACACTGAAGCTTTCTTT.

The rearrangement links TRBV2 to TRBJ1-2; D is unresolved. V shed 3 bases and J shed 5 bases, with 10 bases lying between them. Germline loops: CDR1 SNHLY, CDR2 FYNNEI. CDR3 length: 13 amino acids. CDR3 in amino acids: CASSDPGRYGYTF. The CDR3 region has the DNA TGTGCCAGCAGTGACCCCGGGAGATATGGCTACACCTTC.

Of note for this clonotype: Compared with germline, one end of the junction differs, possibly owing to a read error. The chain is built from TRBV12-3 or TRBV12-4 and TRBJ1-1; TRBD1 aligns across 7 bases. CDR3 length equals 16 residues. CDR3 nucleotides: TGTGCCAGCACTCTGTCGAGGGGAGGGACAGCGGGCGTAGGTGACTTT. Translating gives CASTLSRGGTAGVGDF.

This clonotype was observed a handful of times. The chain combines TRBV15 with TRBJ2-2; D is unclear. CDR1 and CDR2 (germline): LNHNV, YYDKDF (reference sequence). V shed 4 bases and J shed 7 bases, with 4 bases lying between them. The CDR3 totals 11 residues. CDR3 in amino acids: CATSTSGELFF. The CDR3, as DNA: TGTGCCACCAGCACTAGCGGGGAGCTGTTTTTT.

V gene TRBV10-2 combines with J gene TRBJ2-2; 10 bases are a match to TRBD1. Trimming cost V 8 bases and J 6 bases; bases outside gene matches: 9. Germline V gives CDR1 WSHSY, CDR2 SAAADI. The CDR3 is made up of 15 amino acids. Here the CDR3 DNA reads TGCGCCAGCTCCTCGACAGGGGGCAACTCCGGGGAGCTGTTTTTT. Protein: CASSSTGGNSGELFF.

The V and J genes are TRBV11-3 and TRBJ1-6; a possible D gene is TRBD1 (6 bases). The V end was cut by 1 base, the J end by 10 bases, with 11 bases between. Germline V lookup: CDR1 SGHNT, CDR2 YENEEA. CDR3 length: 14 residues. The CDR3 nucleotides read TGTGCCAGCAGCTTAGTGGGGGCGAAATCACCCCTCCACTTT. As protein: CASSLVGAKSPLHF. The variable domain in full, with the rest retrieved from reference TRBV11-3 and TRBJ1-6, is EAGVVQSPRYKIIEKKQPVAFWCNPISGHNTLYWYLQNLGQGPELLIRYENEEAVDDSQLPKDRFSAERLKGVDSTLKIQPAELGDSAVYLCASSLVGAKSPLHFGNGTRLTVT.

This chain connects TRBV7-9 to TRBJ2-5; 8 positions agree with TRBD2. Germline lookup yields CDR1 SEHNR and CDR2 FQNEAQ (reference sequence). The CDR3 totals 14 residues. Unmatched junction bases numbered 4, after V lost 3 bases and J lost 4 bases. In nucleotides, the CDR3 is TGTGCCAGCAGCTTCGGAGCGGGAGCAGAGACCCAGTACTTC. Translation gives CASSFGAGAETQYF.

There are a few counts of this clonotype. V usage is TRBV20-1 and J usage is TRBJ1-4; no clear D gene. This CDR3 spans 15 amino acids. The V gene's germline CDR1 is DFQATT and CDR2 SNEGSKA (reference sequence). V shed 1 base and J shed 12 bases, with 21 bases lying between them. Here the CDR3 DNA reads TGCAGTGCTAGAGCCGACTCGGGCACCCCGATTGAACTGTTTTTT. Translating gives CSARADSGTPIELFF.

V and J are TRBV5-1 and TRBJ1-6, with 7 bases that match TRBD1. The CDR3 runs 17 residues. Per the germline V gene, CDR1 is SGHRS and CDR2 is YFSETQ. The V gene end was trimmed by 3 bases and the J gene end by 0 bases; junction bases not matched to a gene: 6. CDR3 in DNA: TGCGCCAGCAGCTGGGGGACAGTGGGCTCCTATAATTCACCCCTCCACTTT. Encoded protein: CASSWGTVGSYNSPLHF.

This clonotype was found a few times. The J gene is TRBJ2-7, the V gene TRBV10-3; D not resolved. Germline assignment: CDR1 ENHRY and CDR2 SYGVKD. The V end was cut by 4 bases, the J end by 3 bases, with 10 bases between. This CDR3 region has 13 residues. In DNA form, the CDR3 reads TGTGCCATCAGTGTGTCCAGACTCTACGAGCAGTACTTC. This codes for CAISVSRLYEQYF.

This clonotype was observed a few times. The gene calls are TRBV20-1 and TRBJ1-1; tentative D call: TRBD1 (6 bases). Between the trimmed V and J ends, which lost 0 bases and 0 bases, there was a span of 11 bases. The CDR3 sequence is 15 residues long. Germline loops: CDR1 DFQATT, CDR2 SNEGSKA (reference sequence). The CDR3: CSARDPRTVNTEAFF. In DNA, the CDR3 is TGCAGTGCTAGAGATCCACGGACAGTGAACACTGAAGCTTTCTTT.

This rearrangement joins TRBV2 to TRBJ2-3, with D unclear. Germline lookup yields CDR1 SNHLY and CDR2 FYNNEI. With 6 bases removed from V and 4 bases from J, the gap between germline ends came to 20 bases. The CDR3 extends over 16 amino acids. CDR3 sequence (DNA): TGTGCCAGCAGGAGAAGGGTAGAGGTCGCTGCAGATACGCAGTATTTT. Protein sequence: CASRRRVEVAADTQYF.

In this sample, this clonotype turned up a few times. The rearrangement joins TRBV10-3 to TRBJ2-3, with 7 bases that match TRBD1. V gave up 4 bases and J gave up 6 bases; unmatched junction bases: 1. The CDR3 spans 12 residues. Germline V gene lookup returns CDR1 ENHRY and CDR2 SYGVKD. CDR3: CAISGQGDTQYF. As DNA, the CDR3 is TGTGCCATCAGTGGACAGGGTGATACGCAGTATTTT.